The sequence of this TCR beta chain was determined in a study of cytomegalovirus exposure and HLA in healthy donors. With regard to this clone: Its specificity is not known.

Both 60 Vbeta primers and 13 Jbeta primers went into the PCR. Sequenced by immunoSEQ multiplex PCR; TCRdb stores in-frame clones only, minus some. The sample lists tens of thousands of clones; approximately 85% were seen once. Trimming removed 0 bases from V and 1 base from J, with 9 bases in between. The CDR3 is 15 amino acids. Per germline, CDR1 SEHNR and CDR2 FQNEAQ (reference sequence). Regarding the study as a whole: The sole available immune exposure information was CMV serostatus.

Sequences were obtained from PBMCs. The sequence was obtained from a woman aged 18-30 years in good health and CMV-seropositive. The gene calls are TRBV7-9 and TRBJ2-5; D is unclear. The CDR3 is CASSLAPDIQETQYF. The CDR3 bases are TGTGCCAGCAGCTTAGCGCCAGATATCCAAGAGACCCAGTACTTC.